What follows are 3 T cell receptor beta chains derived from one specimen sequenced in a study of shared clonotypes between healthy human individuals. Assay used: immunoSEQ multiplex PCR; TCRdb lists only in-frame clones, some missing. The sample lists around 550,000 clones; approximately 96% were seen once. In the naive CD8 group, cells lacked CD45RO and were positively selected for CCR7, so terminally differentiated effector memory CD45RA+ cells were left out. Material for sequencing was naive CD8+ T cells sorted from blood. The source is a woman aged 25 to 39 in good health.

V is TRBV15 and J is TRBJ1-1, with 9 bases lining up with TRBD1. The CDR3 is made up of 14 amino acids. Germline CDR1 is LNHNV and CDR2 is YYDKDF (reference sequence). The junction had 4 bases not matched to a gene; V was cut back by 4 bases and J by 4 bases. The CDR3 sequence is CATSTGQGLTEAFF. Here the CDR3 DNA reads TGTGCCACCAGCACCGGACAGGGGCTCACTGAAGCTTTCTTT. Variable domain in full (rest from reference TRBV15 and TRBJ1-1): DAMVIQNPRYQVTQFGKPVTLSCSQTLNHNVMYWYQQKSSQAPKLLFHYYDKDFNNEADTPDNFQSRRPNTSFCFLDIRSPGLGDTAMYLCATSTGQGLTEAFFGQGTRLTVV.

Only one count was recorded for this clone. In DNA, the CDR3 is TGTGCCAGTAGTATAGCGGATTCAAGCTACGAGCAGTACTTC. Its translation: CASSIADSSYEQYF. V and J are TRBV19 and TRBJ2-5; unclear D gene. The closer fit of TRBJ2-7 to the DNA end suggests the J call may be wrong. The CDR3 is 14 residues long. Germline V gives CDR1 LNHDA, CDR2 SQIVND (reference sequence).

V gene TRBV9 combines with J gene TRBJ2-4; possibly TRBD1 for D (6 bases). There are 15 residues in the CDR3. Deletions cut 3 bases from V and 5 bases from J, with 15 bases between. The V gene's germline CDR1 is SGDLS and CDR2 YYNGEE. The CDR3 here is CASSALHEGENIQYF. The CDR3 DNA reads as TGTGCCAGCAGCGCACTCCATGAGGGGGAAAACATTCAGTACTTC.